This T cell receptor (beta chain) came from a study of cytomegalovirus exposure and HLA in healthy donors. A note on this clone: Its antigen is not identified.

Overall study findings and caveats: With later analysis, a missense DCLRE1C variant became linked to TCR beta V- and J-gene trimming.

This CDR3 comprises 15 residues. V gave up 5 bases and J gave up 3 bases; unmatched junction bases: 6. Germline lookup yields CDR1 SGHVS and CDR2 FQNEAQ. The PCR made use of 60 Vbeta and 13 Jbeta primers. The table came from immunoSEQ multiplex PCR; TCRdb's copy has only in-frame clones and leaves some out. This table holds 150,000 to 200,000 clones, 76% found once. The rearrangement joins TRBV7-8 to TRBJ2-7, with 11 bases matching TRBD1. Sequencing was done on a sample of PBMCs. The receptor was derived from a male donor in good health and CMV-seronegative. The CDR3 sequence is CASSIRTGGGYEQYF. CDR3 bases: TGTGCCAGCAGCATCCGGACAGGGGGCGGCTACGAGCAGTACTTC.